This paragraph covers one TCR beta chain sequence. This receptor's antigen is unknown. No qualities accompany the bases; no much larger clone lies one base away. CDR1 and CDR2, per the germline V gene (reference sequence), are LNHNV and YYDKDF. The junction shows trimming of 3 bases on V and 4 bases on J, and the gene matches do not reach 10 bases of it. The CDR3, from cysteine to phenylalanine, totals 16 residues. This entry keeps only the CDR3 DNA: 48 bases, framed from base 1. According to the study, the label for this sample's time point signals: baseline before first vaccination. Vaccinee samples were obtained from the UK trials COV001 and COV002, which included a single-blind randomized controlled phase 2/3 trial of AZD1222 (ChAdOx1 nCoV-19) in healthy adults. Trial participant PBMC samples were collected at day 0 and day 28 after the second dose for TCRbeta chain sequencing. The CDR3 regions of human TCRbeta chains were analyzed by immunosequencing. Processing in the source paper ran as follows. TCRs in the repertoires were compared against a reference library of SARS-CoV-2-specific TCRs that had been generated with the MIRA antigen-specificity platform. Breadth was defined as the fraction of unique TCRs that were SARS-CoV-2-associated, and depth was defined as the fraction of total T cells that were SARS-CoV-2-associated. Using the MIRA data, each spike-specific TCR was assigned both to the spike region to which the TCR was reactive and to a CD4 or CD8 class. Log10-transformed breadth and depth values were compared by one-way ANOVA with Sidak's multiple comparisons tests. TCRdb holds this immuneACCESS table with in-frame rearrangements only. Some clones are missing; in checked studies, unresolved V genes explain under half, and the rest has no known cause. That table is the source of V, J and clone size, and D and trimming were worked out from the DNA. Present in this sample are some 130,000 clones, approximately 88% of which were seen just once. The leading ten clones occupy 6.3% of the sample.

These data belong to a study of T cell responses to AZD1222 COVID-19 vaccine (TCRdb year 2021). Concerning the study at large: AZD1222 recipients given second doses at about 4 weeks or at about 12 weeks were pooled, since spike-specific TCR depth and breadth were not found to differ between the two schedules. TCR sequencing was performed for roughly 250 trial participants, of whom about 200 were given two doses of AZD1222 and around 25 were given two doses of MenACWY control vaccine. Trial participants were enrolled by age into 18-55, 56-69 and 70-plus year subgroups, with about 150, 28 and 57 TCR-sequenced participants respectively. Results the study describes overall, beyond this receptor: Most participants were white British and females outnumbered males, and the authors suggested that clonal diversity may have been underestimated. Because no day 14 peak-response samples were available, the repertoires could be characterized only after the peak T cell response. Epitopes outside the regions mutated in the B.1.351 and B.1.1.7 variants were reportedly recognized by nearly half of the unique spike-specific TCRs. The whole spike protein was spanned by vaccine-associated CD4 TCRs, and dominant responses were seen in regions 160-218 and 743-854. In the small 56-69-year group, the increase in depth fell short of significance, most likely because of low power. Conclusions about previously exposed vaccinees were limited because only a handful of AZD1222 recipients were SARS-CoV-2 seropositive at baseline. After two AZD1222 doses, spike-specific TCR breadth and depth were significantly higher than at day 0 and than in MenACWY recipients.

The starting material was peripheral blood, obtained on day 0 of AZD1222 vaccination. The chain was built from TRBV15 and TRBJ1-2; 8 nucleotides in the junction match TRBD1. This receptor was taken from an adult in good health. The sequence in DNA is TGTGCCACCAGCAGTGGCCAGGGGGCTATTGGCTATGGCTACACCTTC. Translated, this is CATSSGQGAIGYGYTF.